This T cell receptor (beta chain) stems from a study of cytomegalovirus exposure and HLA in healthy donors. The CDR3 is 16 residues long. Germline loops: CDR1 SNHLY, CDR2 FYNNEI. The V end was cut by 4 bases, the J end by 2 bases, with 16 bases between. PCR primers comprised 60 Vbeta and 13 Jbeta primers. Sequencing was performed with immunoSEQ multiplex PCR; in TCRdb, only in-frame clones are kept and a portion is missing. This sample contains about 130,000 clones. The chain employs TRBV2 and TRBJ2-3; D is possibly TRBD2 (6 bases). This TCR derives from a woman aged 60-75 years in good health and CMV-seronegative. The sequenced material came from PBMCs. CDR3: CASSAGTVRPTDTQYF. The CDR3 DNA reads TGTGCCAGCAGTGCCGGGACTGTGCGCCCCACAGATACGCAGTATTTT.